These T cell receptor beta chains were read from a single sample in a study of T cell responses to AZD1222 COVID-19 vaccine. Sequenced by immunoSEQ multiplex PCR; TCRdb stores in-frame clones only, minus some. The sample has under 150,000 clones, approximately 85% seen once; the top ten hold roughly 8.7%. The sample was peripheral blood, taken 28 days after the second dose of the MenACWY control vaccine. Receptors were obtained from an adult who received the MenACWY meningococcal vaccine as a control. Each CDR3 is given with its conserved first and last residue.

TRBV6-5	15	CASSDSAGGPDTQYF
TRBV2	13	CASTLISNQPQHF
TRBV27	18	CASSLIGVAIYSNQPQHF
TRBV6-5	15	CASSYAGGTENEQFF
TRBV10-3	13	CAISVASDAEAFF
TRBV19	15	CASSMKGLNTGELFF
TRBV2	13	CAGEPGPGQPQHF
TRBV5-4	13	CASSFGGNEKLFF
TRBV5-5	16	CASSLGGGISNQPQHF
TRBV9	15	CASSVDSGRGYGYTF
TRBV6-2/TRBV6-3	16	CASSYSPAGVPYEQYF
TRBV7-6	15	CASSLLSTRDTEAFF
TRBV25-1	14	CASSRSGRGFGYTF
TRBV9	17	CASSVAHPGLAGATQYF
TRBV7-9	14	CASSRGQGYETQYF
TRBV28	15	CASSPPGAGYTEAFF
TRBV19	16	CASSMVGGAAPGPQHF
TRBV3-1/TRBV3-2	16	CASSQGLGLGSYEQYF
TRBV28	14	CASSEAGRSTEAFF
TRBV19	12	CASSGAATEAFF
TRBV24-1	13	CATSRPNTGELFF
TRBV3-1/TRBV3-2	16	CASSSYGGAVKTEAFF
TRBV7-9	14	CASSLGDYNSPLHF
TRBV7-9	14	CASSLGTGEETQYF